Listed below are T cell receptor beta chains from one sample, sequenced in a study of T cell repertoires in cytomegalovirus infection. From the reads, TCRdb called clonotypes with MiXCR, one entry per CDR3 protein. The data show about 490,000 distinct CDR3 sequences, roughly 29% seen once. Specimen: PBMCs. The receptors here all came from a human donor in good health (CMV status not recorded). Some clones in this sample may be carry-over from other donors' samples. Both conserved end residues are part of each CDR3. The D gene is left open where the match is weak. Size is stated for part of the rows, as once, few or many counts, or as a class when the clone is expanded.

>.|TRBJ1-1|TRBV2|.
TGTGCCAGCAGTGTGGAGCAAGGAGGGACATATAACACTGAAGCTTTCTTT
CASSVEQGGTYNTEAFF
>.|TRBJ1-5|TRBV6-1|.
TGTGCCAGCAGTGAAGCCCGGGGATTGCTGCCCCAGCCCCAGCATTTT
CASSEARGLLPQPQHF
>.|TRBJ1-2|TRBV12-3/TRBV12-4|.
TGTGCCAGCAGTTTAAACCGGGTATCCTATGGCTACACCTTC
CASSLNRVSYGYTF
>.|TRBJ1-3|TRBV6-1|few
TGTGCCAGCAGTGAGGACAGTGGCGGAAACACCATATATTTT
CASSEDSGGNTIYF
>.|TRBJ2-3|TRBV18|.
TGTGCCAGCTCACCATTATCTTCGACTAGCACAGATACGCAGTATTTT
CASSPLSSTSTDTQYF
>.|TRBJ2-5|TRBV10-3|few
TGTGCCATCAATGGCAGGGAAGGTTTAGAGACCCAGTACTTC
CAINGREGLETQYF
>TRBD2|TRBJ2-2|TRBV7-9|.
TGTGCCAGCAGCTCCCAACTAGCGGGGGCTTTCGCGAACACCGGGGAGCTGATTTTT
CASSSQLAGAFANTGELIF
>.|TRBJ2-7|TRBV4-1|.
TGCGCCAGCAGCCATAACTCCCACTACGAGCAGTACTTC
CASSHNSHYEQYF
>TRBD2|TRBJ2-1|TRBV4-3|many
TGCGCCAGCAGCCATTCTAGCGGGAACAATGAGCAGTTCTTC
CASSHSSGNNEQFF
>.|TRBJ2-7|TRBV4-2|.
TGTGCCAGCAGCCAAGTTGGCGCGAACTCCTACGAGCAGTACTTC
CASSQVGANSYEQYF
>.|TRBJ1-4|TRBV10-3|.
TGTGCCATCAGGGACGCAGGGTACGGTGAAAAACTGTTTTTT
CAIRDAGYGEKLFF